One and the same sample provided the 8 T cell receptor beta chains below, sequenced in a study of shared clonotypes between healthy human individuals. Profiling relied on immunoSEQ multiplex PCR, and the TCRdb table lists in-frame clones only, not all of them. The sample has some 2.3 million clones, about 92% seen once. The sample comprised naive CD4+ T cells from PBMCs. Documented subset: CD45RA+ positively selected. These receptors were taken from a man between 18 and 29 years old in good health. Some clones in this sample may be carry-over from other donors' samples.

This clone was recorded once. V is TRBV6-4 and J is TRBJ1-4; D unresolved. The CDR3 is 14 amino acids. The ends were cut back, 0 bases at V and 10 bases at J, with 12 bases in the middle. The germline V gene has CDR1 MRHNA and CDR2 SNTAGT. The CDR3 DNA follows: TGTGCCAGCAGTGACTCGATGGCAGCAGGAAAACTGTTTTTT. Translation gives CASSDSMAAGKLFF.

The V and J genes are TRBV7-2 and TRBJ1-2; D is perhaps TRBD1 (6 bases). This CDR3 contains 13 residues. Trimming removed 1 base at V and 9 bases at J, with 12 bases between. Germline V CDR1 and CDR2: SGHTA, FQGNSA. DNA of the CDR3: TGTGCCAGCAGCTTAGGACAGGTGTCAAGCTACACCTTC. Residues: CASSLGQVSSYTF.

The chain joins TRBV28 to TRBJ1-2, with D perhaps matching TRBD1 (5 bases). Deletions cut 5 bases from V and 3 bases from J, with 19 bases between. The CDR3 runs to 16 residues. Germline CDR1 is MDHEN and CDR2 is SYDVKM. Here the CDR3 reads CASSGTRAGDDYGYTF. CDR3 sequence (DNA): TGTGCCAGCAGTGGTACCAGGGCGGGGGACGACTATGGCTACACCTTC.

The chain joins TRBV7-3 to TRBJ1-2; 10 bases are a match to TRBD1. CDR1 and CDR2 (germline): SGHTA, FQGTGA. CDR3 length: 15 amino acids. The trim removed 5 bases at V and 7 bases at J, leaving 10 bases unmatched. CDR3 DNA sequence: TGTGCCAGCAGCCCGGGACAGGGGCTCCTGGGTGGCTACACCTTC. It encodes CASSPGQGLLGGYTF. The entire variable domain, with the rest obtained from reference TRBV7-3 and TRBJ1-2, is as follows: GAGVSQTPSNKVTEKGKYVELRCDPISGHTALYWYRQSLGQGPEFLIYFQGTGAADDSGLPNDRFFAVRPEGSVSTLKIQRTERGDSAVYLCASSPGQGLLGGYTFGSGTRLTVV.

The chain recombines TRBV28 with TRBJ2-1, with D possibly called TRBD1 or TRBD2 (5 bases each). Germline-derived CDR1 and CDR2 are MDHEN and SYDVKM. Trimming took 7 bases from V and 7 from J, leaving 23 bases between them. The CDR3 consists of 16 residues. The CDR3 protein is CASIVGGTAPGNEQFF. As DNA, the CDR3 is TGTGCCAGCATTGTAGGTGGGACGGCTCCGGGGAATGAGCAGTTCTTC.

This chain joins TRBV10-1 and TRBJ2-1; the match to TRBD2 covers 13 bases. CDR1 WNHNN and CDR2 SYGVQD come from the germline V gene (reference sequence). The V and J ends lost 8 bases and 6 bases, in that order; junction bases with no gene match: 10. This CDR3 contains 16 residues. This CDR3 is CASSGTSGIRGNEQFF. The CDR3 region has the DNA TGCGCCAGCTCCGGGACTAGCGGGATACGAGGCAATGAGCAGTTCTTC.

V gene TRBV27 combines with J gene TRBJ2-3, with 7 nucleotides matching TRBD1. Germline CDR1 is MNHEY and CDR2 is SMNVEV (reference sequence). Losses at the gene ends were 6 bases for V and 7 bases for J; bases not matched to a gene: 4. This CDR3 contains 12 residues. CDR3 DNA sequence: TGTGCCAGCAGCGGGGACAGCAATACGCAGTATTTT. Protein: CASSGDSNTQYF.

The chain couples TRBV9 to TRBJ2-1; D uncertain. This CDR3 is built from 11 residues. Trimming removed 4 bases from V and 8 bases from J, with 7 bases in between. Germline CDR1 and CDR2: SGDLS and YYNGEE. The CDR3 region is CASSFDHEQFF. CDR3 DNA sequence: TGTGCCAGCAGCTTCGACCATGAGCAGTTCTTC.